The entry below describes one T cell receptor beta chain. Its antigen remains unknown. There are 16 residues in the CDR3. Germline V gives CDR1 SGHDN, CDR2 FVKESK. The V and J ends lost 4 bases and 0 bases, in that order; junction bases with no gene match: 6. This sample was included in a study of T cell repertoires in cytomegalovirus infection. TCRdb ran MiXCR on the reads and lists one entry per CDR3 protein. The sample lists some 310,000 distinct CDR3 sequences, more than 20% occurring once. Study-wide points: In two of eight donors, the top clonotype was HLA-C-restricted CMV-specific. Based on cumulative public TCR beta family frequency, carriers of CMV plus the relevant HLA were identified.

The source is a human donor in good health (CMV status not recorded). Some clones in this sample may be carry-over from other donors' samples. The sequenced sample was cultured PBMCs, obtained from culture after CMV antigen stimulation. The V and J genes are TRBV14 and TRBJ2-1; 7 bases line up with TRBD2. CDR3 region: CASSLLAWSSYNEQFF. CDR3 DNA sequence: TGTGCCAGCAGCCTACTAGCGTGGAGCTCCTACAATGAGCAGTTCTTC.